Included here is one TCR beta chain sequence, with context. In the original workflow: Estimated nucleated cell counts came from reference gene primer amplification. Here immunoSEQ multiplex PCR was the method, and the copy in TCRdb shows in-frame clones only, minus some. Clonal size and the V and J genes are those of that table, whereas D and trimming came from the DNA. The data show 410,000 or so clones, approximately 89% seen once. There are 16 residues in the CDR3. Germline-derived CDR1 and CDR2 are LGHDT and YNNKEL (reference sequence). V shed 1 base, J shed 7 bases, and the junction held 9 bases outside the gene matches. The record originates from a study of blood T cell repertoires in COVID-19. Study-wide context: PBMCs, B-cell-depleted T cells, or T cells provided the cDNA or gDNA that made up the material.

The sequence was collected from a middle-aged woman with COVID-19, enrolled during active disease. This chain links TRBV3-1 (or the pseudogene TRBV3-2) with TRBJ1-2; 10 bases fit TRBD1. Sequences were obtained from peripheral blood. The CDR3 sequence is CASSQGPGQGRGGYTF. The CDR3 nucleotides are TGTGCCAGCAGCCAAGGTCCGGGACAGGGGAGAGGTGGCTACACCTTC.